This TCR beta chain was profiled in a study of OX40 agonist ivuxolimab in advanced cancers. Study-wide findings and caveats: Determination of antigen specificity was not performed for the expanded peripheral T cells.

V lost 7 bases, J lost 2 bases, and 14 bases lay in between. There are 14 residues in the CDR3. The germline V gene has CDR1 SEHNR and CDR2 FQNEAQ (reference sequence). Method: immunoSEQ multiplex PCR; TCRdb's copy keeps in-frame clones and lacks some. Among about 61,000 clones listed, about 92% were seen once. Remarks on this clone: The antigen is not known.

This receptor was obtained from an adult with an advanced solid tumor such as melanoma, head and neck, liver or kidney cancer. This chain joins TRBV7-9 and TRBJ1-1; the D gene is possibly TRBD1 (5 bases). The source material was CD4+ or CD8+ T cells sorted from blood, sampled in a trial of the OX40 agonist ivuxolimab. The CDR3 region has the DNA TGTGCCAGCACCGTTATGGGGGGTAACACTGAAGCTTTCTTT. Protein: CASTVMGGNTEAFF.